This is a list of T cell receptor beta chains from one sample in a study of blood T cell repertoires in COVID-19. Assay used: immunoSEQ multiplex PCR; TCRdb lists only in-frame clones, some missing. The sample records roughly 160,000 clones, 60% to 85% being singletons. The sequenced sample consisted of peripheral blood. Receptors were obtained from a woman aged 60-75 years with COVID-19, enrolled during active disease. Both conserved end residues are part of each CDR3. A D gene is named only where the DNA matches it firmly. Size is omitted from some rows. Given values are once, few, many or a class for expanded clones.

size	V	length	D	J	CDR3	DNA
few	TRBV29-1	13	-	TRBJ2-1	CSSVRLANNEQFF	TGCAGCTCGGTAAGGCTAGCGAACAATGAGCAGTTCTTC
-	TRBV6-5	12	-	TRBJ1-6	CASRQYNSPLHF	TGTGCCAGCAGGCAGTATAATTCACCCCTCCACTTT
-	TRBV9	16	TRBD1	TRBJ2-2	CASSVAPGQSTGELFF	TGTGCCAGCAGCGTAGCTCCGGGACAGAGCACCGGGGAGCTGTTTTTT
-	TRBV9	16	TRBD1	TRBJ1-3	CASSVALGQGRNTIYF	TGTGCCAGCAGCGTAGCTCTCGGACAGGGGCGAAACACCATATATTTT
-	TRBV5-6	14	-	TRBJ2-5	CASSLRGGQETQYF	TGTGCCAGCAGCCTTAGGGGGGGACAAGAGACCCAGTACTTC
-	TRBV4-3	17	TRBD1	TRBJ1-2	CASSQATGTAYNYGYTF	TGCGCCAGCAGCCAAGCCACTGGGACAGCTTATAACTATGGCTACACCTTC
-	TRBV14	16	-	TRBJ1-1	CASSQALGAGGAEAFF	TGTGCCAGCAGCCAAGCCCTAGGGGCCGGGGGGGCTGAAGCTTTCTTT
many	TRBV6-2/TRBV6-3	14	-	TRBJ1-1	CASSSRTGTTEAFF	TGTGCCAGCAGTTCTAGAACAGGGACCACTGAAGCTTTCTTT
-	TRBV7-9	15	-	TRBJ1-1	CASSSLAGIGTEAFF	TGTGCCAGCAGCTCGCTTGCGGGTATCGGGACTGAAGCTTTCTTT
-	TRBV15	15	TRBD1	TRBJ2-3	CATSTRDRGQDTQYF	TGTGCCACCAGCACCCGGGACAGGGGGCAAGATACGCAGTATTTT
few	TRBV27	13	TRBD1	TRBJ1-5	CASSTGTHQPQHF	TGTGCCAGCTCGACAGGGACTCATCAGCCCCAGCATTTT
once	TRBV7-2	17	TRBD2	TRBJ2-3	CASSPLLGRGGTDTQYF	TGTGCCAGCAGCCCTCTGTTGGGGAGGGGAGGCACAGATACGCAGTATTTT
-	TRBV7-9	17	TRBD2	TRBJ2-3	CASSLAPLAGGTDTQYF	TGTGCCAGCAGCTTAGCCCCCCTGGCGGGGGGCACAGATACGCAGTATTTT
few	TRBV18	15	TRBD1	TRBJ2-7	CASSPRGPPAYEQYF	TGTGCCAGCTCACCCAGGGGGCCGCCCGCCTACGAGCAGTACTTC
few	TRBV19	14	TRBD2	TRBJ2-1	CASSSGRGYNEQFF	TGTGCCAGTAGTAGCGGGAGAGGGTACAATGAGCAGTTCTTC
-	TRBV7-8	15	TRBD2	TRBJ2-7	CASSGGLAGESEQYF	TGTGCCAGCAGCGGCGGACTAGCGGGAGAAAGCGAGCAGTACTTC
-	TRBV2	13	TRBD1	TRBJ2-4	CASIADRGNIQYF	TGTGCCAGCATTGCGGACAGGGGAAACATTCAGTACTTC
-	TRBV11-2	11	-	TRBJ1-2	CASSSAYVAYF	TGTGCCAGCAGCTCCGCGTACGTAGCCTACTTC
-	TRBV11-3	15	TRBD1	TRBJ1-1	CASSLGGGKNTEAFF	TGTGCCAGCAGCTTAGGAGGGGGCAAGAACACTGAAGCTTTCTTT
-	TRBV5-1	14	-	TRBJ1-2	CASSLARVDYGYTF	TGCGCCAGCAGCCTCGCCAGGGTGGACTATGGCTACACCTTC
-	TRBV4-1	15	-	TRBJ1-4	CASSQGYGENEKLFF	TGCGCCAGCAGCCAAGGGTACGGGGAAAATGAAAAACTGTTTTTT
-	TRBV24-1	15	-	TRBJ2-3	CATSDAGTSTDTQYF	TGTGCCACCAGTGATGCGGGTACTAGCACAGATACGCAGTATTTT
-	TRBV27	14	TRBD2	TRBJ2-2	CASSFGGETGELFF	TGTGCCAGCAGTTTCGGGGGGGAGACCGGGGAGCTGTTTTTT
-	TRBV5-1	17	TRBD2	TRBJ2-2	CASSLDTSGGNTGELFF	TGCGCCAGCAGCTTGGATACTAGCGGGGGGAACACCGGGGAGCTGTTTTTT
-	TRBV28	13	-	TRBJ2-5	CASKVSGQETQYF	TGTGCCAGCAAAGTGTCGGGGCAAGAGACCCAGTACTTC
-	TRBV27	14	-	TRBJ1-1	CASSLTAPNTEAFF	TGTGCCAGCAGTTTGACAGCCCCGAACACTGAAGCTTTCTTT
many	TRBV4-1	14	-	TRBJ1-5	CASSPDSGNQPQHF	TGCGCCAGCAGCCCCGACTCGGGCAATCAGCCCCAGCATTTT
few	TRBV19	12	-	TRBJ2-3	CASGTRGDTQYF	TGTGCCAGTGGGACTCGCGGAGATACGCAGTATTTT